These T cell receptor beta chains were read from a single sample in a study of cytomegalovirus exposure and HLA in healthy donors. Clones were sequenced by immunoSEQ multiplex PCR, and TCRdb holds only the in-frame ones, with some missing. The sample contains 110,000 to 150,000 clones, over 75% of which appear only once. The sequenced sample consisted of PBMCs. The receptors were sampled from a woman aged 25-40 years in good health and CMV-seronegative. CDR3s include the opening cysteine and the closing phenylalanine or tryptophan. A D gene is named only where the DNA matches it firmly. Only some rows state a clone size, as once, few, many or a class for expanded clones.

clone size: -; D gene: -; V gene: TRBV13; J gene: TRBJ1-2; CDR3 length: 15; CDR3 protein: CASSSREQSNYGYTF; CDR3 DNA: TGTGCCAGCAGCTCCCGGGAACAGAGTAACTATGGCTACACCTTC
clone size: -; D gene: -; V gene: TRBV7-2; J gene: TRBJ2-2; CDR3 length: 15; CDR3 protein: CASSLNGQFTGELFF; CDR3 DNA: TGTGCCAGCAGCCTTAACGGACAGTTCACCGGGGAGCTGTTTTTT
clone size: -; D gene: -; V gene: TRBV5-1; J gene: TRBJ2-7; CDR3 length: 14; CDR3 protein: CASSFSGARREQYF; CDR3 DNA: TGCGCCAGCAGCTTCAGTGGGGCTCGGCGGGAGCAGTACTTC
clone size: -; D gene: TRBD2; V gene: TRBV15; J gene: TRBJ2-5; CDR3 length: 15; CDR3 protein: CATSSRTSGQETQYF; CDR3 DNA: TGTGCCACCAGCTCAAGGACTAGCGGACAAGAGACCCAGTACTTC
clone size: -; D gene: TRBD1; V gene: TRBV11-2; J gene: TRBJ1-4; CDR3 length: 16; CDR3 protein: CASSLGGTATNEKLFF; CDR3 DNA: TGTGCCAGCAGCTTAGGAGGGACAGCAACTAATGAAAAACTGTTTTTT
clone size: -; D gene: TRBD2; V gene: TRBV4-1; J gene: TRBJ2-7; CDR3 length: 16; CDR3 protein: CASSPMSGDSSYEQYF; CDR3 DNA: TGCGCCAGCAGCCCTATGAGCGGGGATAGCTCCTACGAGCAGTACTTC
clone size: -; D gene: -; V gene: TRBV25-1; J gene: TRBJ2-5; CDR3 length: 15; CDR3 protein: CASSEYDGRGETQYF; CDR3 DNA: TGTGCCAGCAGTGAATATGACGGCCGGGGGGAGACCCAGTACTTC
clone size: -; D gene: TRBD1; V gene: TRBV5-4; J gene: TRBJ2-5; CDR3 length: 15; CDR3 protein: CASSLVGQRSETQYF; CDR3 DNA: TGTGCCAGCAGCTTGGTGGGACAGAGGAGTGAGACCCAGTACTTC
clone size: once; D gene: TRBD2; V gene: TRBV19; J gene: TRBJ2-5; CDR3 length: 17; CDR3 protein: CASSIGSPSGLQETQYF; CDR3 DNA: TGTGCCAGTAGTATAGGGTCCCCTAGCGGCCTCCAAGAGACCCAGTACTTC
clone size: -; D gene: TRBD1; V gene: TRBV6-1; J gene: TRBJ1-5; CDR3 length: 13; CDR3 protein: CATLRGEGQPQHF; CDR3 DNA: TGTGCCACTCTCAGGGGGGAAGGTCAGCCCCAGCATTTT
clone size: -; D gene: -; V gene: TRBV5-4; J gene: TRBJ2-7; CDR3 length: 12; CDR3 protein: CASSLDRFQQYF; CDR3 DNA: TGTGCCAGCAGCCTTGACAGGTTTCAGCAGTACTTC
clone size: -; D gene: -; V gene: TRBV30; J gene: TRBJ2-7; CDR3 length: 13; CDR3 protein: CAWSRTDSYEQYF; CDR3 DNA: TGTGCCTGGTCCCGGACAGATTCCTACGAGCAGTACTTC
clone size: -; D gene: TRBD2; V gene: TRBV7-3; J gene: TRBJ2-1; CDR3 length: 16; CDR3 protein: CASSISKRGWGNEQFF; CDR3 DNA: TGTGCCAGCAGCATTTCTAAGCGGGGGTGGGGCAATGAGCAGTTCTTC
clone size: -; D gene: TRBD1; V gene: TRBV6-5; J gene: TRBJ1-1; CDR3 length: 15; CDR3 protein: CASKGRGQGEIEAFF; CDR3 DNA: TGTGCCAGCAAAGGGCGGGGACAGGGTGAGATTGAAGCTTTCTTT
clone size: -; D gene: -; V gene: TRBV7-8; J gene: TRBJ2-7; CDR3 length: 11; CDR3 protein: CASSPEYEQYF; CDR3 DNA: TGTGCCAGCAGCCCAGAATACGAGCAGTACTTC
clone size: -; D gene: TRBD2; V gene: TRBV29-1; J gene: TRBJ2-5; CDR3 length: 14; CDR3 protein: CSVLREAFQETQYF; CDR3 DNA: TGCAGCGTCCTCCGGGAGGCTTTCCAAGAGACCCAGTACTTC
clone size: -; D gene: -; V gene: TRBV7-9; J gene: TRBJ2-7; CDR3 length: 13; CDR3 protein: CASSFEPLTGQYF; CDR3 DNA: TGTGCCAGCAGCTTCGAACCCTTAACGGGGCAGTACTTC
clone size: -; D gene: -; V gene: TRBV10-3; J gene: TRBJ2-5; CDR3 length: 14; CDR3 protein: CAISVTSSRETQYF; CDR3 DNA: TGTGCCATCAGCGTTACTAGCTCGCGCGAGACCCAGTACTTC
clone size: -; D gene: -; V gene: TRBV27; J gene: TRBJ1-1; CDR3 length: 13; CDR3 protein: CASSLIRSTEAFF; CDR3 DNA: TGTGCCAGCAGTTTAATTAGGAGCACTGAAGCTTTCTTT
clone size: once; D gene: -; V gene: TRBV6-5; J gene: TRBJ1-2; CDR3 length: 14; CDR3 protein: CASSYSMSSSVYTF; CDR3 DNA: TGTGCCAGCAGTTACTCGATGTCGAGCAGCGTGTACACCTTC